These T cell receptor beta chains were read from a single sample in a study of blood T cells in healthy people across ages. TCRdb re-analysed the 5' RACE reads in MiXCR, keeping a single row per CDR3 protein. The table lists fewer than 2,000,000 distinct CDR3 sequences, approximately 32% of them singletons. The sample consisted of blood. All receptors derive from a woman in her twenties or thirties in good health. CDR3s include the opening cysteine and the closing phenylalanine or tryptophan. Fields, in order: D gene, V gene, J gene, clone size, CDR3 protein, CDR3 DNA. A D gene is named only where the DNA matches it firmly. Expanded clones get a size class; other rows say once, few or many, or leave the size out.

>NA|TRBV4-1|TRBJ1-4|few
CASSTRGLGEKLFF
TGCGCCAGCAGCACCCGGGGCCTGGGTGAAAAACTGTTTTTT
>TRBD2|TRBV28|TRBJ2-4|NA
CASSLPRGGGTNIQYF
TGTGCCAGCAGTCTCCCTCGGGGGGGCGGCACAAACATTCAGTACTTC
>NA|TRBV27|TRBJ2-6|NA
CASSLPGFVSGANVLTF
TGTGCCAGCAGTTTACCAGGGTTTGTCTCTGGGGCCAACGTCCTGACTTTC
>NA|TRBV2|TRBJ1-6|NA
CASRTVALHF
TGTGCCAGCAGGACGGTGGCCCTCCACTTT
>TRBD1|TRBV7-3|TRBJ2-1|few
CASSHSRDRGGEQFF
TGTGCCAGCAGCCACAGCCGGGACAGGGGAGGCGAGCAGTTCTTC
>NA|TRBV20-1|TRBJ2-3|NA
CRASVVDTQYF
TGCAGGGCTAGTGTTGTAGATACGCAGTATTTT
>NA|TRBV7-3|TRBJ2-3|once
CASSPTGAGTDTQYF
TGTGCCAGCAGTCCCACGGGGGCTGGCACAGATACGCAGTATTTT
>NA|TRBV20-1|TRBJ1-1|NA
CSARGVGRNTEAFF
TGCAGTGCTAGAGGGGTAGGAAGGAACACTGAAGCTTTCTTT
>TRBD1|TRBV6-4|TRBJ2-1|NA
CASSVRTGPNEQFF
TGTGCCAGCAGTGTCAGGACAGGGCCCAATGAGCAGTTCTTC
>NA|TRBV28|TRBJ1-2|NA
CASTKDGGELNHGYTF
TGTGCCAGCACGAAGGACGGGGGGGAACTCAACCATGGCTACACCTTC
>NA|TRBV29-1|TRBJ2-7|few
CSVAGGTGFYEQYF
TGCAGCGTTGCGGGAGGGACAGGGTTCTACGAGCAGTACTTC
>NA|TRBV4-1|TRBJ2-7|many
CASSQDLSYEQYF
TGCGCCAGCAGCCAAGATTTATCCTACGAGCAGTACTTC
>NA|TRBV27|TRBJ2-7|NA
CASSLRAQPLYEQYF
TGTGCCAGCAGCCTTAGGGCCCAACCCCTCTACGAGCAGTACTTC
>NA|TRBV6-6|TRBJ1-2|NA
CASSYSIGADQGGYTF
TGTGCCAGCAGTTACTCGATTGGGGCTGACCAGGGTGGCTACACCTTC
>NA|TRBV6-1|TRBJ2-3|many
CASSEGGAGADTQYF
TGTGCCAGCAGTGAAGGGGGCGCAGGTGCAGATACGCAGTATTTT
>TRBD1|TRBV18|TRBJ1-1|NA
CASSPPLDRESTEAFF
TGTGCCAGCTCACCACCCCTAGACAGGGAAAGTACTGAAGCTTTCTTT
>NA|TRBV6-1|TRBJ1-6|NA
CASSESRVNSPLHF
TGTGCCAGCAGTGAGTCCAGGGTAAATTCACCCCTCCACTTT
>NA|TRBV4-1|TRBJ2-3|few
CASSQVGYTQYF
TGCGCCAGCAGCCAAGTTGGGTATACGCAGTATTTT
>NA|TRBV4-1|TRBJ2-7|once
CASSQGIAFQADAYEQYF
TGCGCCAGCAGCCAAGGTATAGCTTTTCAAGCGGATGCCTACGAGCAGTACTTC
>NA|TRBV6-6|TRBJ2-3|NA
CASRAVGLEPPDTQYF
TGTGCCAGCAGAGCGGTGGGGCTGGAGCCCCCAGATACGCAGTATTTT
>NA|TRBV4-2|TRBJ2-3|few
CASSQETTRTDTQYF
TGTGCCAGCAGCCAAGAAACTACCCGCACAGATACGCAGTATTTT
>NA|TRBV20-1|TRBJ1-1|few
CSARWGRETEAFF
TGCAGTGCTAGATGGGGACGGGAGACTGAAGCTTTCTTT
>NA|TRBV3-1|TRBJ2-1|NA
CASSADALSEQFF
TGTGCCAGCAGCGCAGACGCATTAAGTGAGCAGTTCTTC
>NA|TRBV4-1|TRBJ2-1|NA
CASSQYGGTLSSYNEQFF
TGCGCCAGCAGCCAATACGGAGGGACCTTAAGCTCCTACAATGAGCAGTTCTTC
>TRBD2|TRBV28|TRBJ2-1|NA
CASSFPLAGVRNEQFF
TGTGCCAGCAGTTTCCCACTAGCGGGAGTGAGGAATGAGCAGTTCTTC
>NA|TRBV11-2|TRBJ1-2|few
CASSLVVGSLVGYTF
TGTGCCAGCAGCTTAGTGGTGGGGTCCTTGGTAGGCTACACCTTC
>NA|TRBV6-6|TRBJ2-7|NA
CASSYATETEQHF
TGTGCCAGCAGTTACGCAACTGAGACCGAGCAGCACTTC
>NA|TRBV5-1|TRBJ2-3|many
CASSLADPSTDTQYF
TGCGCCAGCAGCTTGGCGGATCCTAGCACAGATACGCAGTATTTT
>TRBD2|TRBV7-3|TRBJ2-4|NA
CASSFEAGEPKNIQYF
TGTGCCAGCAGCTTCGAGGCGGGAGAACCCAAAAACATTCAGTACTTC
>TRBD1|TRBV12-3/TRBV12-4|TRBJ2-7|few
CASSRPGTGGWEQYF
TGTGCCAGCAGTCGTCCCGGGACAGGGGGCTGGGAGCAGTACTTC
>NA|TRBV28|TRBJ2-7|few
CASSSRVLSYEQYF
TGTGCCAGCAGTTCTAGGGTACTATCTTACGAGCAGTACTTC
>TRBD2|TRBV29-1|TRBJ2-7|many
CSVDRPGGYEQYF
TGCAGCGTTGATAGGCCGGGGGGCTACGAGCAGTACTTC
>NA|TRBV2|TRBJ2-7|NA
CASRAQGGSNEQYF
TGTGCCAGCAGGGCCCAGGGGGGCTCCAACGAGCAGTACTTC
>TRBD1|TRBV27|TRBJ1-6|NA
CASSIRQGGSLGNSPLHF
TGTGCCAGCAGTATTAGACAGGGGGGATCATTAGGAAATTCACCCCTCCACTTT
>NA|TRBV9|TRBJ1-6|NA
CASSRIGTQGSPLHF
TGTGCCAGCAGCCGCATTGGGACTCAGGGTTCACCCCTCCACTTT
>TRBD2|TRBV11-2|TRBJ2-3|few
CASSLVVLAGNTDTQYF
TGTGCCAGCAGCTTAGTAGTGCTAGCGGGAAACACAGATACGCAGTATTTT
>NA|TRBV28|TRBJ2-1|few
CASSPTAGNGYNEQFF
TGTGCCAGCAGTCCAACCGCAGGAAACGGATACAATGAGCAGTTCTTC
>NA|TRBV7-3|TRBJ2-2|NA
CASSVSSTGELFF
TGTGCCAGCAGCGTCTCTAGTACCGGGGAGCTGTTTTTT
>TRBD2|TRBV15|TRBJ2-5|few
CATSRDPGGEETQYF
TGTGCCACCAGCAGAGATCCGGGGGGGGAAGAGACCCAGTACTTC